The next 26 T cell receptor beta chains were all read from a single sample in a study of cytomegalovirus exposure and HLA in healthy donors. The PCR was carried out with 60 Vbeta primers and 13 Jbeta primers. The method was immunoSEQ multiplex PCR; TCRdb's version includes in-frame clones alone and lacks a portion of them. The sample lists some 120,000 clones; about 80% were seen once. Sequenced sample: PBMCs. The receptors stem from a male donor in good health and CMV-seronegative.

The CDR3 bases are TGCGCCAGCAGTGAGCCGGGACAGGGGAAGTTCTTC. It is translated as CASSEPGQGKFF. V gene TRBV10-1 combines with J gene TRBJ2-1; TRBD1 matches 10 bases. Germline loops: CDR1 WNHNN, CDR2 SYGVQD (reference sequence). The CDR3 extends over 12 amino acids. V lost 2 bases, J lost 14 bases, and 3 bases stayed unmatched.

The count of this clone is one. CDR3 bases: TGTGCCAGTAGTTCTATCTTCTTGGGACAGCCAAATCAGCCCCAGCATTTT. This encodes CASSSIFLGQPNQPQHF. The V and J genes are TRBV19 and TRBJ1-5; 7 nucleotides align to TRBD1. With V trimmed by 5 bases and J by 4 bases, 14 bases remained unmatched. The CDR3 loop spans 17 amino acids. Germline values: CDR1 LNHDA, CDR2 SQIVND (reference sequence).

In its sample, this clone was seen once. The V call is TRBV19, the J call TRBJ2-5; 8 bases fit TRBD1. J was trimmed by 1 base and V by 5 bases; bases with no gene match: 3. This CDR3 region has 14 residues. Per germline, CDR1 LNHDA and CDR2 SQIVND (reference sequence). CDR3 sequence (DNA): TGTGCCAGTAGTCTCGGGACAGGCCAAGAGACCCAGTACTTC. This sequence encodes CASSLGTGQETQYF.

This sequence joins TRBV7-9 and TRBJ1-4; possible D gene TRBD1, 5 bases. Trimming left V 3 bases short and J 4 bases short, with 6 bases between. This CDR3 is built from 13 residues. Germline V gene data show CDR1 as SEHNR and CDR2 as FQNEAQ (reference sequence). CDR3 in amino acids: CASSLGLNEKLFF. The DNA of the CDR3 is TGTGCCAGCAGCTTGGGGCTTAATGAAAAACTGTTTTTT.

The rearrangement links TRBV18 to TRBJ2-3; 15 nucleotides align to TRBD2. J lost 4 bases, V lost 4 bases, and 9 bases had no gene match. The CDR3 sequence is 18 residues long. In germline, CDR1 is KGHSH, CDR2 LQKENI. CDR3 nucleotide sequence: TGTGCCAGCTCACGCGCCGGGACTAGCGGGGGGAGCCCAGATACGCAGTATTTT. Protein product: CASSRAGTSGGSPDTQYF.

The J gene is TRBJ1-1, the V gene TRBV5-1; possibly TRBD1 for D (5 bases). CDR3 size: 14 residues. Trimming took off 4 bases at V and 0 bases at J, with 10 bases between the two ends. CDR1 and CDR2 (germline): SGHRS, YFSETQ. The chain's CDR3 is CASSPQDMNTEAFF. The CDR3 DNA is TGCGCCAGCAGCCCACAGGACATGAACACTGAAGCTTTCTTT.

V and J are TRBV5-4 and TRBJ1-1, with 7 positions matching TRBD1. The CDR3 is made up of 12 amino acids. Germline-derived CDR1 and CDR2 are SGHNT and YYREEE (reference sequence). After removal of 4 bases from V and 11 bases from J, the junction contained 8 bases not matched to a gene. CDR3 nucleotide sequence: TGTGCCAGCAGCGTCCAGGGGGTGGAGGCTTTCTTT. Translated, it gives CASSVQGVEAFF.

The chain is built from TRBV10-3 and TRBJ1-1; tentative D call: TRBD1 (6 bases). The CDR3 runs 13 residues. Germline V gives CDR1 ENHRY, CDR2 SYGVKD. Between the trimmed V and J ends, which lost 0 bases and 10 bases, there was a span of 12 bases. DNA of the CDR3: TGTGCCATCAGTGAGTCCGTGAAACAGGGAGCTTTCTTT. This translates into CAISESVKQGAFF.

The chain combines TRBV6-5 with TRBJ2-7; weak D call: TRBD1 (7 bases). The germline V and J ends were trimmed by 9 bases and 3 bases, with 15 bases remaining between them. This CDR3 spans 13 amino acids. Germline V gives CDR1 MNHEY, CDR2 SVGAGI. This CDR3 reads CARSGQGGYEQYF. The CDR3 bases are TGTGCCAGGTCAGGGCAGGGGGGCTACGAGCAGTACTTC.

This rearrangement joins TRBV5-8 to TRBJ2-3; D is uncertain. The CDR3 is made up of 16 amino acids. V shed 0 bases and J shed 0 bases, with 11 bases lying between them. The V gene's germline CDR1 is SGHTS and CDR2 YDEGEE. DNA of the CDR3: TGTGCCAGCAGCTTGGGTTGGCCATCTAGCACAGATACGCAGTATTTT. Translated: CASSLGWPSSTDTQYF.

V is TRBV5-4 and J is TRBJ1-1; 8 bases map to TRBD1. From germline, CDR1 is SGHNT and CDR2 YYREEE (reference sequence). Unmatched junction bases numbered 8, after V lost 4 bases and J lost 3 bases. The CDR3 runs to 15 residues. CDR3 DNA sequence: TGTGCCAGCAGCCCCGACAGGGGCCCTTACACTGAAGCTTTCTTT. This sequence encodes CASSPDRGPYTEAFF.

The V gene is TRBV7-9, the J gene TRBJ1-1, with 12 bases matching TRBD1. Germline values: CDR1 SEHNR, CDR2 FQNEAQ (reference sequence). The CDR3 loop spans 15 amino acids. J was trimmed by 5 bases and V by 4 bases; bases with no gene match: 5. CDR3 sequence reads: CASSSGQGAGTEAFF. The CDR3 DNA is TGTGCCAGCAGCTCGGGACAGGGGGCGGGTACTGAAGCTTTCTTT.

The genes are TRBV4-2 and TRBJ2-7; D might be TRBD2 (5 bases). Trimming left V 6 bases short and J 5 bases short, with 20 bases between. CDR1 and CDR2 (germline): LGHNA, YNFKEQ. The CDR3 sequence is 15 residues long. The CDR3 nucleotides read TGTGCCAGCAGTCGACAAGTTCGGGGTGGCGACGAGCAGTACTTC. This codes for CASSRQVRGGDEQYF.

The chain is built from TRBV19 and TRBJ1-1; D is possibly TRBD1 (5 bases). V was trimmed by 3 bases and J by 1 base, leaving 12 bases between them. The length of the CDR3 is 15 residues. Germline CDR1 and CDR2: LNHDA and SQIVND (reference sequence). Here the CDR3 reads CASSINGAANTEAFF. The CDR3 bases are TGTGCCAGTAGTATTAATGGGGCGGCGAACACTGAAGCTTTCTTT.

This chain joins TRBV6-5 and TRBJ1-6; a weak D match, TRBD1 (6 bases). V lost 0 bases and J 7 bases, leaving 13 bases between the germline ends. This CDR3 region has 16 residues. Germline CDR1 MNHEY, CDR2 SVGAGI. The CDR3 loop reads CASSYSGRGRNSPLHF. CDR3 DNA: TGTGCCAGCAGTTACTCGGGCAGGGGTCGCAATTCACCCCTCCACTTT.

The chain uses TRBV6-5 and TRBJ2-5, with 7 bases matching TRBD1. The J call is uncertain, as TRBJ2-7 better fits the DNA end. Germline lookup yields CDR1 MNHEY and CDR2 SVGAGI. The CDR3 is 14 residues long. CDR3 in amino acids: CASSYQGQTYEQYF. The CDR3 DNA follows: TGTGCCAGCAGTTACCAGGGACAGACCTACGAGCAGTACTTC.

V and J are TRBV5-4 and TRBJ1-2, with a tentative D call TRBD1 (6 bases). This CDR3 region has 13 residues. Germline loops: CDR1 SGHNT, CDR2 YYREEE (reference sequence). Trimming took off 0 bases at V and 6 bases at J, with 9 bases between the two ends. This chain's CDR3 is CASSLARGDGYTF. Written as DNA, the CDR3 is TGTGCCAGCAGCTTGGCCAGGGGAGATGGCTACACCTTC.

V usage is TRBV7-9 and J usage is TRBJ2-5, with D possibly being TRBD1 (5 bases). V dropped 5 bases and J dropped 5 bases, with 18 bases sitting between them. The germline gives CDR1 SEHNR, CDR2 FQNEAQ (reference sequence). CDR3 length: 15 amino acids. The CDR3 nucleotides are TGTGCCAGCAGCCCACGACAGAATGATGCGGAGACCCAGTACTTC. It translates to CASSPRQNDAETQYF.

The chain uses TRBV30 and TRBJ1-1, with D unresolved. This CDR3 comprises 15 residues. Trimming took off 2 bases at V and 1 base at J, with 14 bases between the two ends. The V gene's germline CDR1 is GTSNPN and CDR2 SVGIG (reference sequence). CDR3 region: CAWSSPSRWNTEAFF. The DNA for the CDR3 is TGTGCCTGGAGTTCCCCTAGTCGGTGGAACACTGAAGCTTTCTTT.

This clone appeared a single time. The rearrangement joins TRBV7-9 to TRBJ2-7; TRBD1 aligns across 7 bases. J lost 9 bases, V lost 5 bases, and 13 bases had no gene match. This CDR3 has 14 amino acids. Germline-derived CDR1 and CDR2 are SEHNR and FQNEAQ (reference sequence). The CDR3 here is CASSPLGTVGRQYF. The CDR3 nucleotides are TGTGCCAGCAGCCCCCTCGGGACAGTTGGGCGGCAGTACTTC.

As for this clone: Relative to the germline gene, one junction end is altered; a read error may explain this. V usage is TRBV7-9 and J usage is TRBJ2-3, with 9 bases that match TRBD2. Germline assignment: CDR1 SEHNR and CDR2 FQNEAQ (reference sequence). This CDR3 has 13 amino acids. This CDR3 is CSSSSGLADTQYF. The CDR3 bases are TGTTCCAGCAGCTCCGGACTAGCGGATACGCAGTATTTT.

The rearrangement joins TRBV19 to TRBJ2-7; 10 nucleotides agree with TRBD1. The CDR3 length is 14 residues. CDR1 is LNHDA and CDR2 is SQIVND in the germline V gene (reference sequence). The junction had 3 bases not matched to a gene; V was cut back by 3 bases and J by 4 bases. The CDR3: CASSIRDRGYEQYF. The DNA for the CDR3 is TGTGCCAGTAGTATCCGGGACAGGGGTTACGAGCAGTACTTC.

About this clone: Other DNA sequences of this sample code for an identical CDR3. Here the CDR3 reads CASSPRTGPVTEAFF. The CDR3 region has the DNA TGTGCCAGCTCACCCCGGACAGGACCGGTGACTGAAGCTTTCTTT. The rearrangement joins TRBV18 to TRBJ1-1; 7 bases align to TRBD1. J lost 5 bases, V lost 3 bases, and 9 bases had no gene match. The CDR3 consists of 15 residues. Per germline, CDR1 KGHSH and CDR2 LQKENI.

This chain uses TRBV19 with TRBJ2-1; 7 positions agree with TRBD1. There are 12 residues in the CDR3. Germline V lookup: CDR1 LNHDA, CDR2 SQIVND (reference sequence). V was clipped by 10 bases and J by 4 bases; unmatched bases: 4. The CDR3 spells CATKGAYNEQFF. CDR3 sequence (DNA): TGTGCCACCAAGGGGGCTTACAATGAGCAGTTCTTC.

In nucleotides, the CDR3 is TGTGCCAGCAGGATCGGGGGGAGCTCCTACGAGCAGTACTTC. Protein sequence: CASRIGGSSYEQYF. V and J are TRBV7-2 and TRBJ2-7; 7 nucleotides line up with TRBD2. CDR3 length: 14 residues. V shed 6 bases, J shed 0 bases, and the junction held 5 bases outside the gene matches. CDR1 and CDR2 from the germline V gene are SGHTA and FQGNSA.

The chain employs TRBV5-1 and TRBJ1-6; perhaps TRBD1 as D (5 bases). The germline gives CDR1 SGHRS, CDR2 YFSETQ. The CDR3 has 15 amino acids. Trimming shortened V by 0 bases and J by 9 bases, and 13 bases separated the two germline ends. The CDR3 reads CASSLAGERGSPLHF. The CDR3 region has the DNA TGCGCCAGCAGCTTGGCTGGGGAAAGGGGTTCACCCCTCCACTTT.